This TCR beta chain was sequenced for a study of T cells after yellow fever vaccination. On the study more broadly: SMART-Seq v4 Ultra Low Input prepared the low-cell-number fractions. Study results and limitations: Primary-vaccination clones mostly resurfaced post-booster (approximately 96% CD4, about 87% CD8). From the bulk population, abundant clonotypes could contaminate and appear within FACS-sorted repertoires.

TCRdb used MiXCR to reprocess the 5' RACE reads, holding one entry per CDR3 protein. The sample includes about 320,000 distinct CDR3 sequences, roughly an eighth of them seen just once. Points on this clonotype: Its specificity is unknown.

Germline V lookup: CDR1 MNHEY, CDR2 SMNVEV (reference sequence). V lost 0 bases and J 5 bases, leaving 10 bases between the germline ends. This CDR3 is built from 14 residues. This clonotype was obtained from a man between 18 and 29 years old who received the YFV17D yellow fever vaccine. The sequenced sample was CD4+ T cells sorted from PBMCs, obtained 15 days after the yellow fever booster vaccination. The chain combines TRBV27 with TRBJ2-5, with D unclear. The CDR3 DNA reads TGTGCCAGCAGTTTATCCTACGTATCTGAGACCCAGTACTTC. Its translation: CASSLSYVSETQYF.